The 31 T cell receptor beta chains listed next were all sequenced from one sample in a study of T-cell reconstitution after alpha-beta-depleted transplantation in children. A TCRbeta library incorporating unique molecular identifiers was prepared. TCRdb fed the PCR reads into MiXCR, producing one record per CDR3 protein. The sample consists of about 830,000 distinct CDR3 sequences, around 15% of them appearing once. This specimen consisted of PBMCs, mostly from graft donor cells, obtained 360 days after TCRalphabeta/CD19-depleted stem cell transplant. Receptor source: a male patient younger than 18 who had a stem cell transplant for acute lymphoblastic leukemia, so the T cells may come from the graft donor.

There are a few counts of this clonotype. This chain joins TRBV20-1 and TRBJ1-3; D is undetermined. Trimming pared 0 bases from V and 1 base from J, leaving 7 bases between. The CDR3 consists of 14 residues. CDR1 DFQATT and CDR2 SNEGSKA come from the germline V gene (reference sequence). The CDR3 nucleotides are TGCAGTGCTAGAGATATGAGGTCTGGAAACACCATATATTTT. It translates to CSARDMRSGNTIYF.

The chain carries TRBV7-9 and TRBJ1-1; D gene uncertain. CDR1 is SEHNR, CDR2 FQNEAQ, per germline (reference sequence). Trimming cost V 2 bases and J 5 bases, with 9 bases left between them. CDR3 size: 13 residues. CDR3 sequence: CASSLSMGTEAFF. In DNA form, the CDR3 reads TGTGCCAGCAGCTTAAGCATGGGAACTGAAGCTTTCTTT. The entire variable domain, with the rest obtained from reference TRBV7-9 and TRBJ1-1, is as follows: DTGVSQNPRHKITKRGQNVTFRCDPISEHNRLYWYRQTLGQGPEFLTYFQNEAQLEKSRLLSDRFSAERPKGSFSTLEIQRTEQGDSAMYLCASSLSMGTEAFFGQGTRLTVV.

This chain connects TRBV4-1 to TRBJ1-5; the D is unclear. This CDR3 spans 15 amino acids. Germline values: CDR1 MGHRA, CDR2 YSYEKL. Trimming removed 5 bases from V and 9 bases from J, with 20 bases in between. The CDR3 region has the DNA TGCGCCAGCAGCACCGACGATAGCCTCTCTCTGCCCCAGCATTTT. Its protein product is CASSTDDSLSLPQHF.

This chain links TRBV12-5 with TRBJ2-3, with a possible D match to TRBD2 (6 bases). The V end was cut by 8 bases, the J end by 6 bases, with 12 bases between. Germline CDR1 is LGHNT and CDR2 is FRNRAP. The CDR3 is 12 residues long. CDR3 sequence (DNA): TGTGCTAGTCGGACGGAGGGGGATACGCAGTATTTT. As protein: CASRTEGDTQYF.

This clonotype has ten or more counts. J is TRBJ1-2 and V is TRBV5-1, with 9 bases aligning to TRBD1. Per germline, CDR1 SGHRS and CDR2 YFSETQ. Germline trimming cut 4 bases from V and 2 bases from J; bases unmatched to any gene: 6. The CDR3 length is 15 residues. CDR3 nucleotide sequence: TGCGCCAGCAGCCCCACGGGACAGGGAAACTATGGCTACACCTTC. Amino acid sequence: CASSPTGQGNYGYTF.

The chain joins TRBV4-1 to TRBJ2-7, with 10 bases aligning to TRBD2. In germline, CDR1 is MGHRA, CDR2 YSYEKL. The CDR3 spans 16 residues. The J segment lost 1 base and the V segment lost 4 bases, leaving 7 bases of the junction unmatched. This CDR3 is CASSRIGTSVSYEQYF. The CDR3 coding sequence is TGCGCCAGCAGCCGCATCGGGACTAGCGTTTCCTACGAGCAGTACTTC.

This clonotype was detected a few times. This sequence joins TRBV7-8 and TRBJ1-1; D is undetermined. V shed 5 bases and J shed 4 bases, with 11 bases lying between them. The CDR3 runs to 13 residues. From germline, CDR1 is SGHVS and CDR2 FQNEAQ. CDR3 region: CASSPPTITEAFF. CDR3 bases: TGTGCCAGCAGCCCCCCCACAATCACTGAAGCTTTCTTT.

This clonotype was seen repeatedly, ten times or more. The V and J genes are TRBV15 and TRBJ2-3; D is unresolved. Germline V CDR1 and CDR2: LNHNV, YYDKDF (reference sequence). This CDR3 has 15 amino acids. V was pared by 0 bases and J by 2 bases, with 9 bases between. CDR3 residues: CATSRDGSYTDTQYF. The CDR3 coding sequence is TGTGCCACCAGCAGAGATGGCAGCTACACAGATACGCAGTATTTT. The variable domain in full, completed from reference TRBV15 and TRBJ2-3, reads DAMVIQNPRYQVTQFGKPVTLSCSQTLNHNVMYWYQQKSSQAPKLLFHYYDKDFNNEADTPDNFQSRRPNTSFCFLDIRSPGLGDTAMYLCATSRDGSYTDTQYFGPGTRLTVL.

The sample holds many counts of this clonotype. The chain employs TRBV12-3 or TRBV12-4 and TRBJ2-1; 15 bases match TRBD2. Trimming took 6 bases from V and 8 from J; bases not matched to a gene: 8. The CDR3 contains 16 residues. CDR3 protein: CASSPGLAGGWDEQFF. CDR3 sequence (DNA): TGTGCCAGCAGCCCGGGACTAGCGGGAGGTTGGGATGAGCAGTTCTTC.

The V and J genes are TRBV15 and TRBJ2-1; 9 bases map to TRBD2. V gave up 5 bases and J gave up 8 bases; unmatched junction bases: 10. Germline values: CDR1 LNHNV, CDR2 YYDKDF (reference sequence). CDR3 size: 15 residues. CDR3 loop: CATSEPGLAGYEQFF. The CDR3 nucleotides are TGTGCCACCAGCGAACCGGGACTAGCTGGCTATGAGCAGTTCTTC.

The chain combines TRBV5-1 with TRBJ2-1, with D unresolved. This CDR3 spans 16 amino acids. Per germline, CDR1 SGHRS and CDR2 YFSETQ. V lost 3 bases, J lost 5 bases, and 18 bases lay in between. CDR3 bases: TGCGCCAGCAGCTCCGTAGCACTAAGAAACAACAATGAGCAGTTCTTC. Amino acid sequence: CASSSVALRNNNEQFF.

The DNA for the CDR3 is TGTGCCAGCACCGAACTAGCGTTTGGGGAGACCCAGTACTTC. Translating gives CASTELAFGETQYF. The J gene is TRBJ2-5, the V gene TRBV6-1; TRBD2 agrees at 7 bases. Unmatched junction bases numbered 10, after V lost 7 bases and J lost 5 bases. This CDR3 region has 14 residues. Germline lookup yields CDR1 MNHNS and CDR2 SASEGT.

This clonotype was observed a few times. This sequence joins TRBV28 and TRBJ1-5, with 12 bases lining up with TRBD1. Losses at the gene ends were 2 bases for V and 1 base for J; bases not matched to a gene: 9. The CDR3 length is 19 residues. CDR1 MDHEN and CDR2 SYDVKM come from the germline V gene. In DNA form, the CDR3 reads TGTGCCAGCAGTTTAAATGCGGGACAGGGGGCGCGGAGCAATCAGCCCCAGCATTTT. Protein sequence: CASSLNAGQGARSNQPQHF.

This chain joins TRBV3-1 and TRBJ2-3; the D gene is possibly TRBD2 (5 bases). CDR1 is LGHDT and CDR2 is YNNKEL in the germline V gene (reference sequence). The CDR3 runs to 15 residues. Trimming stripped 8 bases from V and 0 bases from J, with 15 bases between. The CDR3 protein is CASGSDGISTDTQYF. The CDR3 region has the DNA TGTGCCAGCGGTTCGGACGGGATTAGCACAGATACGCAGTATTTT.

There are a few counts of this clonotype. This chain links TRBV7-9 with TRBJ1-4, with a weak D call TRBD1 (5 bases). The CDR3 covers 15 residues. The germline V and J ends were trimmed by 4 bases and 5 bases, with 14 bases remaining between them. Germline values: CDR1 SEHNR, CDR2 FQNEAQ (reference sequence). In DNA form, the CDR3 reads TGTGCCAGCAGCTCGGTGAAGGACACCAATGAAAAACTGTTTTTT. It is translated as CASSSVKDTNEKLFF. Using reference TRBV7-9 and TRBJ1-4 for the parts outside the CDR3, the full variable domain is DTGVSQNPRHKITKRGQNVTFRCDPISEHNRLYWYRQTLGQGPEFLTYFQNEAQLEKSRLLSDRFSAERPKGSFSTLEIQRTEQGDSAMYLCASSSVKDTNEKLFFGSGTQLSVL.

This clonotype was seen a few times. This rearrangement joins TRBV20-1 to TRBJ1-6; D might be TRBD1 (6 bases). The CDR3 loop spans 16 amino acids. V shed 6 bases and J shed 4 bases, with 19 bases lying between them. Germline lookup yields CDR1 DFQATT and CDR2 SNEGSKA (reference sequence). This CDR3 is CSARDTGGLYNSPLHF. CDR3 sequence (DNA): TGCAGTGCCCGGGACACGGGAGGACTTTATAATTCACCCCTCCACTTT.

This chain links TRBV30 with TRBJ2-7, with D possibly being TRBD1 or TRBD2 (6 bases each). Germline V gene lookup returns CDR1 GTSNPN and CDR2 SVGIG (reference sequence). V lost 2 bases and J 5 bases, leaving 16 bases between the germline ends. The length of the CDR3 is 14 residues. The CDR3 region has the DNA TGTGCCTGGAGTAGGTTTGGGGGGCACGACGAGCAGTACTTC. It codes for CAWSRFGGHDEQYF. The complete variable domain, with remaining parts taken from reference TRBV30 and TRBJ2-7, reads SQTIHQWPATLVQPVGSPLSLECTVEGTSNPNLYWYRQAAGRGLQLLFYSVGIGQISSEVPQNLSASRPQDRQFILSSKKLLLSDSGFYLCAWSRFGGHDEQYFGPGTRLTVT.

Only a few counts were recorded for this clonotype. The V and J genes are TRBV24-1 and TRBJ2-1; either TRBD1 or TRBD2 may fit D (5 bases each). Germline V gives CDR1 KGHDR, CDR2 SFDVKD. V lost 0 bases and J 0 bases, leaving 14 bases between the germline ends. The CDR3 is 18 amino acids. The CDR3 region has the DNA TGTGCCACCAGTGATTTGGGGGGTCGACAGCTCTCCTACAATGAGCAGTTCTTC. It encodes CATSDLGGRQLSYNEQFF.

A few counts support this clonotype. The chain employs TRBV4-1 and TRBJ2-1, with TRBD2 identical over 8 bases. The CDR3 spans 17 residues. Germline trimming cut 4 bases from V and 7 bases from J; bases unmatched to any gene: 15. Germline lookup yields CDR1 MGHRA and CDR2 YSYEKL. The CDR3 protein is CASSPGIAGPRGNEQFF. The CDR3 DNA follows: TGCGCCAGCAGCCCTGGTATAGCGGGACCCCGAGGGAATGAGCAGTTCTTC.

The genes are TRBV29-1 and TRBJ2-1; no definite D call. The CDR3 extends over 12 amino acids. CDR1 is SQVTM and CDR2 is ANQGSEA in the germline V gene. V was trimmed by 8 bases and J by 4 bases, leaving 12 bases between them. This CDR3 reads CSTVSPYNEQFF. The DNA of the CDR3 is TGCAGCACCGTTAGCCCTTACAATGAGCAGTTCTTC.

This clonotype occurred many times. V usage is TRBV5-1 and J usage is TRBJ2-1; 7 positions agree with TRBD1. Germline assignment: CDR1 SGHRS and CDR2 YFSETQ. The J segment lost 2 bases and the V segment lost 3 bases, leaving 5 bases of the junction unmatched. The CDR3 covers 15 residues. The CDR3 coding sequence is TGCGCCAGCAGCTCCGGGACAGCCGCCTACAATGAGCAGTTCTTC. It codes for CASSSGTAAYNEQFF.

This clonotype was recorded a few times. The chain uses TRBV12-3 or TRBV12-4 and TRBJ2-5, with 15 nucleotides matching TRBD2. The CDR3 is 17 residues long. V trimming: 3 bases; J trimming: 4 bases; junction bases outside the gene matches: 6. CDR3 protein: CASSFPGLAGGGETQYF. Here the CDR3 DNA reads TGTGCCAGCAGTTTTCCGGGACTAGCGGGAGGTGGAGAGACCCAGTACTTC.

This clonotype was detected a few times. This chain uses TRBV10-3 with TRBJ2-2; D is ambiguous. The V end was cut by 0 bases, the J end by 5 bases, with 13 bases between. This CDR3 comprises 16 residues. Germline V gene data show CDR1 as ENHRY and CDR2 as SYGVKD. The DNA for the CDR3 is TGTGCCATCAGTGAGTCGGACGTGTTTCGGACCGGGGAGCTGTTTTTT. Amino acid sequence: CAISESDVFRTGELFF.

CDR3 residues: CASSESGPLNYGYTF. In DNA, the CDR3 is TGTGCCAGCAGTGAATCTGGCCCGCTGAACTATGGCTACACCTTC. The genes are TRBV25-1 and TRBJ1-2; D remains unclear. The CDR3 extends over 15 amino acids. The V gene's germline CDR1 is MGHDK and CDR2 SYGVNS. The V gene lost 1 base and the J gene lost 2 bases, with 11 bases spanning the gap.

Only a few counts were recorded for this clonotype. The chain combines TRBV15 with TRBJ2-5; D is uncertain. Trimming took off 0 bases at V and 7 bases at J, with 15 bases between the two ends. Germline V gene data show CDR1 as LNHNV and CDR2 as YYDKDF (reference sequence). This CDR3 has 15 amino acids. The CDR3 loop is CATSRDLGYSGTQYF. CDR3 coding DNA: TGTGCCACCAGCAGAGATTTAGGCTATTCCGGGACCCAGTACTTC.

This clonotype was found many times. Mismatch with germline at one junction end may stem from a read error. The chain is built from TRBV24-1 and TRBJ2-3; D unclear. The germline V gene encodes CDR1 KGHDR and CDR2 SFDVKD. CDR3 length: 13 amino acids. The CDR3 nucleotides read TGTGCCACGAGTGGCGGTAGCACAGATACGCAGTATTTT. Protein sequence: CATSGGSTDTQYF.

The V call is TRBV20-1, the J call TRBJ2-1, with a weak D call TRBD1 (6 bases). Trimming stripped 7 bases from V and 6 bases from J, with 13 bases between. Looked up from germline, CDR1 is DFQATT and CDR2 is SNEGSKA (reference sequence). This CDR3 has 12 amino acids. CDR3 in amino acids: CSGGLHFNEQFF. In DNA, the CDR3 is TGCAGTGGGGGGCTACACTTCAATGAGCAGTTCTTC.

The chain joins TRBV12-3 or TRBV12-4 to TRBJ1-1, with 7 nucleotides matching TRBD1. CDR3 length: 16 amino acids. The junction had 14 bases not matched to a gene; V was cut back by 7 bases and J by 3 bases. CDR3 protein: CASIPQGGSGDTEAFF. CDR3 nucleotide sequence: TGTGCCAGCATCCCCCAGGGGGGGAGTGGGGACACTGAAGCTTTCTTT.

There are a few counts of this clonotype. The chain employs TRBV18 and TRBJ2-7, with 10 bases lining up with TRBD2. There are 15 residues in the CDR3. Germline CDR1 KGHSH, CDR2 LQKENI. V shed 3 bases, J shed 2 bases, and the junction held 4 bases outside the gene matches. The CDR3 reads CASSPTSGKAYEQYF. In DNA, the CDR3 is TGTGCCAGCTCACCCACTAGCGGGAAAGCCTACGAGCAGTACTTC.

This chain connects TRBV11-2 to TRBJ2-1, with D unresolved. The germline V gene encodes CDR1 SGHAT and CDR2 FQNNGV. Trimming stripped 5 bases from V and 5 bases from J, with 19 bases between. The CDR3 is 16 amino acids. The DNA of the CDR3 is TGTGCCAGCAGCCCACCGTTTGTGTGGAGCAACAATGAGCAGTTCTTC. Residues: CASSPPFVWSNNEQFF.

This clonotype has more than one count but fewer than ten. This rearrangement joins TRBV13 to TRBJ2-1, with unresolved D. V lost 1 base, J lost 0 bases, and 10 bases lay in between. CDR1 is PRHDT and CDR2 is FYEKMQ in the germline V gene (reference sequence). CDR3 length: 16 amino acids. The CDR3 sequence: CASSLVVGFSYNEQFF. CDR3 nucleotides: TGTGCCAGCAGCTTAGTCGTGGGATTCTCCTACAATGAGCAGTTCTTC.